This T cell receptor (beta chain) appears in the sequencing data of a study of shared clonotypes between healthy human individuals. For every subset, genomic DNA was evenly distributed across several immunoSEQ plates. TCRdb's table, derived via immunoSEQ multiplex PCR, lists solely in-frame clones and lacks some. The sample holds 2 million to 2.5 million clones, approximately 93% seen once. Germline V lookup: CDR1 MNHNS, CDR2 SASEGT. The CDR3 is 12 amino acids. Trimming shortened V by 4 bases and J by 3 bases, and 5 bases separated the two germline ends. Study-level results: Non-shared clonotypes showed lower generation probabilities than clonotypes common to all four donors. Donor scarcity curtailed the genetic and exposure-history diversity represented herein. The sampled material consisted only of blood, and tissue repertoires are likely to differ.

Regarding this clone: The antigen is undetermined. The same CDR3 can be traced to other DNA sequences in this sample.

Sequences were obtained from naive CD4+ T cells from PBMCs. Subset noted: CD45RA+ positively selected. The source is a man aged 18 to 30 in good health. Some clones in this sample may be carry-over from other donors' samples. V usage is TRBV6-1 and J usage is TRBJ2-3; D gene uncertain. The CDR3 DNA sequence: TGTGCCAGCAGTGGGAATACAGATACGCAGTATTTT. Translation gives CASSGNTDTQYF.